The 17 T cell receptor beta chains below come from one sample, sequenced in a study of cytomegalovirus exposure and HLA in healthy donors. The primer mix had 60 Vbeta and 13 Jbeta primers. The protocol was immunoSEQ multiplex PCR, while the TCRdb copy is restricted to in-frame clones and leaves out a portion. The table shows around 160,000 clones, with 60% to 80% occurring only once. Sequencing input: PBMCs. These receptors originate from a man over 45 in good health and CMV-seropositive.

This clone was recorded a few times. The chain joins TRBV11-2 to TRBJ2-7, with D unresolved. CDR3 length: 12 amino acids. In germline, CDR1 is SGHAT, CDR2 FQNNGV. Deletions cut 2 bases from V and 3 bases from J, with 5 bases between. The DNA of the CDR3 is TGTGCCAGCAGCTTACGTCGCTACGAGCAGTACTTC. Amino acid sequence: CASSLRRYEQYF.

The rearrangement uses TRBV7-9 and TRBJ2-3; 12 bases map to TRBD2. CDR3 length: 15 amino acids. J was trimmed by 8 bases and V by 6 bases; bases with no gene match: 9. Germline V gene sequence: CDR1 SEHNR, CDR2 FQNEAQ (reference sequence). This chain's CDR3 is CASRQTSGGMGTQYF. For the CDR3, the DNA is TGTGCCAGCAGACAGACTAGCGGGGGAATGGGTACGCAGTATTTT.

The chain uses TRBV11-2 and TRBJ2-7; maybe TRBD1 (5 bases). Per germline, CDR1 SGHAT and CDR2 FQNNGV. The V end was cut by 0 bases, the J end by 0 bases, with 9 bases between. This CDR3 comprises 15 residues. CDR3 sequence reads: CASSLEWGSSYEQYV. DNA for the CDR3: TGTGCCAGCAGCTTAGAGTGGGGCAGCTCCTACGAGCAGTACGTC.

The V and J genes are TRBV7-6 and TRBJ2-2, with TRBD1 identical over 7 bases. The V gene end was trimmed by 4 bases and the J gene end by 4 bases; junction bases not matched to a gene: 6. The germline V gene has CDR1 SGHVS and CDR2 FNYEAQ. CDR3 length: 15 amino acids. CDR3 sequence reads: CASSSQGKGTGELFF. The CDR3 DNA sequence: TGTGCCAGCAGCTCACAGGGGAAGGGCACCGGGGAGCTGTTTTTT.

In its sample, this clone was seen once. The chain employs TRBV4-2 and TRBJ2-3, with a tentative D call TRBD1 (5 bases). Trimming cost V 1 base and J 3 bases, with 17 bases left between them. CDR3 length: 17 residues. Germline V gene sequence: CDR1 LGHNA, CDR2 YNFKEQ. The DNA of the CDR3 is TGTGCCAGCAGCCAAGGTCCTCAGGGCGTAGGGACAGATACGCAGTATTTT. Translation gives CASSQGPQGVGTDTQYF.

The rearrangement links TRBV4-1 to TRBJ1-2; D call uncertain. This CDR3 region has 14 residues. Germline loops: CDR1 MGHRA, CDR2 YSYEKL. The ends were cut back, 0 bases at V and 1 base at J, with 6 bases in the middle. The CDR3 spells CASSQDTSNYGYTF. CDR3 coding DNA: TGCGCCAGCAGCCAAGATACCAGTAACTATGGCTACACCTTC.

CDR3 loop: CASSALQETQYF. The CDR3 DNA reads TGTGCCAGCAGTGCCCTTCAAGAGACCCAGTACTTC. This chain joins TRBV6-1 and TRBJ2-5; no clear D. V dropped 4 bases and J dropped 2 bases, with 5 bases sitting between them. The CDR3 has 12 residues. CDR1 and CDR2 (germline): MNHNS, SASEGT.

In this sample, this clone turned up a few times. The chain links TRBV19 to TRBJ1-5; no firm D call. Per germline, CDR1 LNHDA and CDR2 SQIVND (reference sequence). The length of the CDR3 is 15 residues. V lost 6 bases and J lost 0, with 12 bases in between. CDR3 bases: TGTGCCAGTAGGACGGAGGCCTATAGCAATCAGCCCCAGCATTTT. This gives the protein CASRTEAYSNQPQHF.

The V call is TRBV28, the J call TRBJ1-5; 9 nucleotides agree with TRBD1. Trimming cost V 2 bases and J 3 bases; bases outside gene matches: 5. CDR1 is MDHEN and CDR2 is SYDVKM in the germline V gene. The CDR3 length is 16 residues. CDR3 in DNA: TGTGCCAGCAGTTTAGAGTGGACAGGGGACAATCAGCCCCAGCATTTT. Its translation is CASSLEWTGDNQPQHF.

The chain carries TRBV29-1 and TRBJ1-2; D is uncertain. In germline, CDR1 is SQVTM, CDR2 ANQGSEA. CDR3 length equals 12 residues. The V end lost 1 base, the J end lost 6 bases, and 9 bases lay between the germline ends. In nucleotides, the CDR3 is TGCAGCGTTGAAGTCAGGTCGGATGGCTACACCTTC. This codes for CSVEVRSDGYTF.

In regard to this clone: The sample holds other DNA sequences that translate to the same CDR3. The rearrangement links TRBV7-2 to TRBJ2-7; 8 nucleotides line up with TRBD2. This CDR3 has 15 residues. CDR1 and CDR2 (germline): SGHTA, FQGNSA. Germline trimming cut 4 bases from V and 6 bases from J; bases unmatched to any gene: 11. The CDR3 DNA is TGTGCCAGCAGCTCCCCCTCAGCGGGGGTTGCCGAGCAGTACTTC. Protein sequence: CASSSPSAGVAEQYF.

The gene calls are TRBV5-4 and TRBJ1-2; D is unclear. V gave up 1 base and J gave up 2 bases, with 15 bases separating them. CDR1 and CDR2 from the germline V gene are SGHNT and YYREEE (reference sequence). This CDR3 has 16 amino acids. The CDR3 DNA follows: TGTGCCAGCAGCTTGAACTCGAGACACCAAAACTATGGCTACACCTTC. It yields the protein CASSLNSRHQNYGYTF.

V and J are TRBV5-1 and TRBJ2-1; 12 bases are a match to TRBD2. Germline CDR1 reads SGHRS; CDR2 reads YFSETQ. The V segment lost 3 bases and the J segment 5 bases; nucleotides outside the gene matches: 15. The CDR3 spans 19 residues. The CDR3: CASSYLPSSGGVKNNEQFF. DNA for the CDR3: TGCGCCAGCAGCTACCTCCCCTCTAGCGGGGGGGTAAAAAACAATGAGCAGTTCTTC.

Here the CDR3 DNA reads TGTGCCAGCAGTGCGGGCCGTCAGCCCCAGCATTTT. This codes for CASSAGRQPQHF. The chain links TRBV5-6 to TRBJ1-5; D uncertain. From germline, CDR1 is SGHDT and CDR2 YYEEEE. V was trimmed by 5 bases and J by 6 bases, leaving 9 bases between them. CDR3 length: 12 residues.

There are a few counts of this clone. The genes are TRBV5-1 and TRBJ2-3, with D unresolved. V shed 3 bases and J shed 3 bases, with 8 bases lying between them. Germline CDR1 reads SGHRS; CDR2 reads YFSETQ. This CDR3 comprises 13 residues. The CDR3 nucleotides are TGCGCCAGCAGCTCCTCCAGTACAGATACGCAGTATTTT. This encodes CASSSSSTDTQYF.

This chain uses TRBV5-1 with TRBJ2-2, with 8 positions matching TRBD1. Unmatched junction bases numbered 4, after V lost 2 bases and J lost 1 base. Germline CDR1 is SGHRS and CDR2 is YFSETQ. The CDR3 contains 16 residues. The CDR3 nucleotides read TGCGCCAGCAGCTTTGGGACAGGAAGGAACACCGGGGAGCTGTTTTTT. This encodes CASSFGTGRNTGELFF.

The rearrangement uses TRBV15 and TRBJ1-1, with 8 bases fitting TRBD1. This CDR3 is built from 16 residues. The V segment lost 3 bases and the J segment 0 bases; nucleotides outside the gene matches: 6. CDR1 and CDR2 (germline): LNHNV, YYDKDF (reference sequence). DNA for the CDR3: TGTGCCACCAGCAGGGACAGGGCCATGATGAACACTGAAGCTTTCTTT. It codes for CATSRDRAMMNTEAFF. The whole variable domain, remainder taken from reference TRBV15 and TRBJ1-1, is DAMVIQNPRYQVTQFGKPVTLSCSQTLNHNVMYWYQQKSSQAPKLLFHYYDKDFNNEADTPDNFQSRRPNTSFCFLDIRSPGLGDTAMYLCATSRDRAMMNTEAFFGQGTRLTVV.